One sample yielded the 11 T cell receptor beta chains listed below, sequenced in a study of T cells after yellow fever vaccination. TCRdb recomputed calls from the 5' RACE reads with MiXCR, one row per CDR3 protein. In the table there are just under 600,000 distinct CDR3 sequences, less than 15% of which are singletons. The starting material was PBMCs, obtained on the day of the yellow fever booster vaccination. The receptors come from a man aged 25 to 45 who received the YFV17D yellow fever vaccine.

This chain uses TRBV7-2 with TRBJ2-7, with D perhaps TRBD1 or TRBD2 (5 bases each). Deletions cut 8 bases from V and 7 bases from J, with 15 bases between. This CDR3 has 12 amino acids. CDR1 and CDR2 from the germline V gene are SGHTA and FQGNSA. CDR3 sequence reads: CASGPSGREQYF. The DNA for the CDR3 is TGTGCCAGCGGGCCTTCGGGGCGGGAGCAGTACTTC.

This clonotype was observed at least ten times. V and J are TRBV20-1 and TRBJ1-4; 7 bases match TRBD1. The CDR3 length is 13 residues. Germline loops: CDR1 DFQATT, CDR2 SNEGSKA (reference sequence). J lost 4 bases, V lost 5 bases, and 4 bases had no gene match. In DNA form, the CDR3 reads TGCAGTGCTGCCCAGGGGGGTAATGAAAAACTGTTTTTT. Amino acids: CSAAQGGNEKLFF.

Written as DNA, the CDR3 is TGCAGTGCTAGAGGGCTAGCAGTGTCGAGCTCCTATAATTCACCCCTCCACTTT. Translation gives CSARGLAVSSSYNSPLHF. The gene calls are TRBV20-1 and TRBJ1-6; the D is unclear. CDR1 is DFQATT, CDR2 SNEGSKA, per germline (reference sequence). This CDR3 spans 18 amino acids. Trimming pared 1 base from V and 0 bases from J, leaving 16 bases between.

The chain combines TRBV9 with TRBJ2-5; 13 positions match TRBD2. The CDR3 has 18 amino acids. Germline CDR1 is SGDLS and CDR2 is YYNGEE. V gave up 0 bases and J gave up 5 bases; unmatched junction bases: 10. The CDR3 reads CASSVAGGTSGRVETQYF. The CDR3 region has the DNA TGTGCCAGCAGCGTAGCCGGCGGAACTAGCGGGAGGGTTGAGACCCAGTACTTC.

The chain carries TRBV14 and TRBJ2-7; TRBD2 agrees at 7 bases. CDR1 and CDR2 from the germline V gene are SGHDN and FVKESK. J was trimmed by 5 bases and V by 4 bases; bases with no gene match: 20. There are 18 residues in the CDR3. CDR3 sequence reads: CASSLGLLARKNPNEQYF. In nucleotides, the CDR3 is TGTGCCAGCAGCCTCGGATTACTAGCGAGGAAGAACCCCAACGAGCAGTACTTC.

The rearrangement joins TRBV6-1 to TRBJ1-6, with 7 bases that match TRBD1. The CDR3 has 14 amino acids. CDR1 and CDR2 from the germline V gene are MNHNS and SASEGT. The ends lost 6 bases at V and 5 bases at J; junction bases unmatched: 4. Here the CDR3 reads CASSRQGDNSPLHF. In DNA form, the CDR3 reads TGTGCCAGCAGCCGACAGGGAGATAATTCACCCCTCCACTTT.

This clonotype was picked up a small number of times. The J gene is TRBJ2-3, the V gene TRBV5-1; D is possibly TRBD2 (5 bases). Germline CDR1 is SGHRS and CDR2 is YFSETQ. Trimming shortened V by 1 base and J by 6 bases, and 12 bases separated the two germline ends. CDR3 length equals 14 residues. CDR3: CASSLSGSQDTQYF. CDR3 bases: TGCGCCAGCAGCTTGTCTGGGAGTCAGGATACGCAGTATTTT. Complete variable domain (other parts from reference TRBV5-1 and TRBJ2-3): KAGVTQTPRYLIKTRGQQVTLSCSPISGHRSVSWYQQTPGQGLQFLFEYFSETQRNKGNFPGRFSGRQFSNSRSEMNVSTLELGDSALYLCASSLSGSQDTQYFGPGTRLTVL.

This clonotype was detected only a few times. V and J are TRBV10-3 and TRBJ2-7; 9 bases align to TRBD2. The CDR3 loop spans 16 amino acids. CDR1 is ENHRY and CDR2 is SYGVKD in the germline V gene. V was clipped by 0 bases and J by 2 bases; unmatched bases: 5. CDR3 nucleotide sequence: TGTGCCATCAGTGAGTCGAAAGGACTAGCGACCTACGAGCAGTACTTC. As protein: CAISESKGLATYEQYF.

V gene TRBV5-1 combines with J gene TRBJ2-5, with no clear D. The length of the CDR3 is 13 residues. Germline V gene data show CDR1 as SGHRS and CDR2 as YFSETQ. V shed 1 base and J shed 4 bases, with 8 bases lying between them. The CDR3, as DNA: TGCGCCAGCAGCTTGATAGCCGGAGAGACCCAGTACTTC. Encoded protein: CASSLIAGETQYF.

This clonotype occurred once. The rearrangement links TRBV20-1 to TRBJ2-7, with D possibly called TRBD1 or TRBD2 (6 bases each). The CDR3 spans 13 residues. V lost 7 bases to trimming and J lost 4 bases, with 17 bases between them. Germline V CDR1 and CDR2: DFQATT, SNEGSKA (reference sequence). In DNA, the CDR3 is TGCAGTGTAAATGGTGGGGGGCCATACGAGCAGTACTTC. This codes for CSVNGGGPYEQYF.

This clonotype was detected a few times. This chain joins TRBV7-2 and TRBJ2-1; 14 bases are a match to TRBD2. The CDR3 runs 16 residues. V dropped 5 bases and J dropped 9; count of bases not matched to a gene: 9. The germline V gene has CDR1 SGHTA and CDR2 FQGNSA. The DNA for the CDR3 is TGTGCCAGCAGCCGCAACACCGGACTAGCGGGAGGTGAGCAGTTCTTC. Its translation: CASSRNTGLAGGEQFF.